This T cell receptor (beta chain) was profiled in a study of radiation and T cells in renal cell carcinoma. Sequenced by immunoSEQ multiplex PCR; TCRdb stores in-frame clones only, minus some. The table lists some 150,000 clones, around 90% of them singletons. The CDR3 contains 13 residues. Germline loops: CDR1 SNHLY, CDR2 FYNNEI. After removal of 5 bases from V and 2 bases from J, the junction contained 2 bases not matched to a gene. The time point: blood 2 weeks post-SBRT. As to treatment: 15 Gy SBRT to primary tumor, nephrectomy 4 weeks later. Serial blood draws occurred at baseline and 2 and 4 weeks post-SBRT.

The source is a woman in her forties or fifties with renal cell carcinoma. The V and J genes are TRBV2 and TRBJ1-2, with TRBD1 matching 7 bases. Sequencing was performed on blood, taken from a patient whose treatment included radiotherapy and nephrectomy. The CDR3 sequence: CASSRQGNYGYTF. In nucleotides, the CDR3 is TGTGCCAGCAGTAGACAGGGCAACTATGGCTACACCTTC.